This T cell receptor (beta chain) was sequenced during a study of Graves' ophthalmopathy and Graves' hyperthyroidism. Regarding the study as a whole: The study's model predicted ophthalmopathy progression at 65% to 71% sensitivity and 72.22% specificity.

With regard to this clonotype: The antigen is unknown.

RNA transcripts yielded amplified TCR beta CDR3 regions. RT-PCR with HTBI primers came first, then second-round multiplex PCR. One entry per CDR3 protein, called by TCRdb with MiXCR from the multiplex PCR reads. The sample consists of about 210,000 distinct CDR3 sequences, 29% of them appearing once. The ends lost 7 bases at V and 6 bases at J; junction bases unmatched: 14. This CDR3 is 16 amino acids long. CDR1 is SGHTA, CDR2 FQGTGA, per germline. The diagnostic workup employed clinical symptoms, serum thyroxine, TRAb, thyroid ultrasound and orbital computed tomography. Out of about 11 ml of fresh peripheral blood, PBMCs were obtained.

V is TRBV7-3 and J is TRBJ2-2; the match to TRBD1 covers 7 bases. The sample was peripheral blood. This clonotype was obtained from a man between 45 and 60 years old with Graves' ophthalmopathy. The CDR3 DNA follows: TGTGCCAGCAATCCAGGGGGTGCCGCAGATGCCGGGGAGCTGTTTTTT. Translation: CASNPGGAADAGELFF.